This is a list of T cell receptor beta chains from one sample in a study of pediatric ulcerative colitis. TCRdb's table, derived via immunoSEQ multiplex PCR, lists solely in-frame clones and lacks some. The sample has over 10,000 clones, 75% to 80% seen once. Specimen: gut tissue. The receptors were sampled from a boy aged 10-17 years who was a control in a study of pediatric ulcerative colitis. The CDR3 runs from the conserved cysteine through the conserved F or W. Each record gives: V gene, J gene, clone size, CDR3 length, D gene, CDR3 DNA, CDR3 protein. The D gene is left open where the match is weak. Only part of the rows carry a size: once, few, many, or a class if the clone is expanded.

>TRBV6-1|TRBJ2-4|few|14|-
TGTGCCAGCAGTTCCACAGTGGCGGGAAACATTCAGTACTTC
CASSSTVAGNIQYF
>TRBV7-8|TRBJ2-2|-|16|-
TGTGCCAGCAGCTTAGATCCAGGGGTGAACACCGGGGAGCTGTTTTTT
CASSLDPGVNTGELFF
>TRBV6-1|TRBJ2-1|-|11|-
TGTGCCAGCAGGACCGCGGATGAGCAGTTCTTC
CASRTADEQFF
>TRBV5-1|TRBJ2-2|-|15|-
TGCGCCAGCACCCAGGGGAGCCTGAACACCGGGGAGCTGTTTTTT
CASTQGSLNTGELFF
>TRBV10-1|TRBJ2-3|-|14|-
TGCGCCAGCAGTGACCAGGTGGATACAGATACGCAGTATTTT
CASSDQVDTDTQYF
>TRBV18|TRBJ2-1|-|17|TRBD2
TGTGCCAGCTCACCACTTCCTAGCGGCAGCTCCTACAATGAGCAGTTCTTC
CASSPLPSGSSYNEQFF
>TRBV11-3|TRBJ1-2|-|17|TRBD1
TGTGCCAGCAGTCAACGTGGGACAGGGTCGTATGAAGATGGCTACACCTTC
CASSQRGTGSYEDGYTF
>TRBV18|TRBJ1-5|few|14|TRBD1
TGTGCCAGCTCAGCAGGGGGTAGCAATCAGCCCCAGCATTTT
CASSAGGSNQPQHF
>TRBV5-1|TRBJ2-3|-|16|TRBD2
TGCGCCAGCAGCTTGGGGCAAGCGGGAGGGCCCCATACGCAGTATTTT
CASSLGQAGGPHTQYF
>TRBV7-9|TRBJ2-7|-|15|-
TGTGCCAGCAGCTTAGCGCGCGGGCTAACTTACGAGCAGTACTTC
CASSLARGLTYEQYF
>TRBV4-1|TRBJ1-1|few|14|TRBD1
TGCGCCAGCAGCCAAGAGGGACAGGGGGATGAAGCTTTCTTT
CASSQEGQGDEAFF
>TRBV9|TRBJ1-2|-|13|-
TGTGCCAGCAGCGCGGGTCCAAACTATGGCTACACCTTC
CASSAGPNYGYTF
>TRBV2|TRBJ2-3|once|12|TRBD1
TGTGCCAGCAGGGACAGGGGAGATACGCAGTATTTT
CASRDRGDTQYF
>TRBV11-3|TRBJ2-7|once|15|TRBD1
TGTGCCAGCAGCTTAGAGGCAGGGGGCACGTACGAGCAGTACTTC
CASSLEAGGTYEQYF
>TRBV10-3|TRBJ1-1|-|14|-
TGTGCCATCAGTGCGCCGGGGGAAAACACTGAAGCTTTCTTT
CAISAPGENTEAFF
>TRBV29-1|TRBJ1-1|-|13|-
TGCAGCGTTGGGGGGACGTGGAACACTGAAGCTTTCTTT
CSVGGTWNTEAFF
>TRBV29-1|TRBJ2-1|few|16|TRBD2
TGCAGCGTCACGGGGCTAGCGGGGAGCTCCTACAATGAGCAGTTCTTC
CSVTGLAGSSYNEQFF
>TRBV5-1|TRBJ1-1|-|13|-
TGCGCCAGCAGGAAGGGTATGAACACTGAAGCTTTCTTT
CASRKGMNTEAFF
>TRBV10-3|TRBJ2-7|-|13|TRBD1
TGTGCCATCACGGACAGGGGGCCCAACGAGCAGTACTTC
CAITDRGPNEQYF
>TRBV11-1|TRBJ2-5|few|12|-
TGTGCCACTTCGGGGAACCAAGAGACCCAGTACTTC
CATSGNQETQYF
>TRBV9|TRBJ2-1|-|15|-
TGTGCCAGCAGCCCCCACTACGGGGCTGGAAATGAGCAGTTCTTC
CASSPHYGAGNEQFF
>TRBV5-1|TRBJ2-3|once|14|-
TGCGCCAGCAGCTTGTTCAGCCCCACAGATACGCAGTATTTT
CASSLFSPTDTQYF
>TRBV2|TRBJ2-7|-|12|-
TGTGCCAGCAGTGGAACGGTCTACGAGCAGTACTTC
CASSGTVYEQYF
>TRBV29-1|TRBJ2-2|-|12|-
TGCAGCGCCCGCCCGAACACCGGGGAGCTGTTTTTT
CSARPNTGELFF
>TRBV2|TRBJ2-3|-|14|-
TGTGCCAGCACCCCGCTAGCGTCCGCAGATACGCAGTATTTT
CASTPLASADTQYF
>TRBV18|TRBJ2-7|-|16|-
TGTGCCAGCTCACTCACCCGGCTAGCAAACACCCACGAGCAGTACTTC
CASSLTRLANTHEQYF
>TRBV7-9|TRBJ2-1|-|10|-
TGTGCCAGCAACTTCAGTGAGCAGTTCTTC
CASNFSEQFF
>TRBV7-7|TRBJ2-5|-|16|TRBD2
TGTGCTAGCAGCTTAGGGACTAGCGGAACTCAAGAGACCCAGTACTTC
CASSLGTSGTQETQYF
>TRBV10-3|TRBJ2-7|-|15|TRBD1
TGTGCCACCGCCCTCACCGGGACAGGGGGCGACGAGCAGTACTTC
CATALTGTGGDEQYF
>TRBV5-6|TRBJ2-5|-|13|-
TGTGCCAGCGCCTCTCCGTACCAAGAGACCCAGTACTTC
CASASPYQETQYF
>TRBV19|TRBJ1-3|-|13|TRBD1
TGTGCCAGCCAGGGGGCGGTTGGAAACACCATATATTTT
CASQGAVGNTIYF
>TRBV5-1|TRBJ1-1|-|13|-
TGCGCCAGCAGCCCCTTAGGGGTGGGTGAAGCTTTCTTT
CASSPLGVGEAFF
>TRBV5-1|TRBJ2-1|-|14|TRBD1
TGCGCCAGCAGCCCGGGTGACAGGGCCCATGAGCAGTTCTTC
CASSPGDRAHEQFF
>TRBV4-1|TRBJ2-7|-|14|TRBD2
TGCGCCAGCAGCCGACTAGCGGGAGTTCGCGAGCAGTACTTC
CASSRLAGVREQYF
>TRBV18|TRBJ2-7|-|13|-
TGTGCCAGCTCAATTCTAGGGAAATACGAGCAGTACTTC
CASSILGKYEQYF
>TRBV11-2|TRBJ2-1|-|15|-
TGTGCCAGCAGCTTAGTAGCGAGCTCCTACAATGAGCAGTTCTTC
CASSLVASSYNEQFF
>TRBV6-1|TRBJ2-5|-|15|TRBD2
TGTGCCAGCAGTGAACTAGCGGGAGGGCCGGAGACCCAGTACTTC
CASSELAGGPETQYF
>TRBV5-1|TRBJ2-1|-|15|TRBD2
TGCGCCAGCAGCTTGGATCTTGCGGGAGGAAGGGAGCAGTTCTTC
CASSLDLAGGREQFF
>TRBV7-9|TRBJ1-3|-|17|TRBD1
TGTGCCAGCAGCCCGAGGACAGGCCTAAGCTCTGGAAACACCATATATTTT
CASSPRTGLSSGNTIYF
>TRBV14|TRBJ1-2|-|14|-
TGTGCCAGCAGCCAACTAGGCAGGGCGGGCGGCTACACCTTC
CASSQLGRAGGYTF
>TRBV30|TRBJ1-5|-|16|-
TGTGCCTGGAGCCATATATCTGGACGGGGCAATCAGCCCCAGCATTTT
CAWSHISGRGNQPQHF
>TRBV30|TRBJ2-3|-|12|TRBD1
TGTGCCTGGAGTGTTCGACAGGGTACGCAGTATTTT
CAWSVRQGTQYF
>TRBV27|TRBJ2-5|-|16|TRBD1
TGTGCCAGCAGTTTGCGGACAGGGTCAGGGTTTGGGACCCAGTACTTC
CASSLRTGSGFGTQYF
>TRBV5-1|TRBJ1-4|-|13|-
TGCGCCAGCAGCTTGGGACTAGGAGAAAAACTGTTTTTT
CASSLGLGEKLFF
>TRBV9|TRBJ2-1|-|15|-
TGTGCCAGCAGCGTAGAAGGTGTCTCTTACAATGAGCAGTTCTTC
CASSVEGVSYNEQFF
>TRBV2|TRBJ1-4|-|15|TRBD1
TGTGCCAGCAGCCCGTCGACAGGGGATGGTGAAAAACTGTTTTTT
CASSPSTGDGEKLFF
>TRBV6-1|TRBJ2-2|-|14|-
TGTGCCAGCATTGCCCAAACGAACACCGGGGAGCTGTTTTTT
CASIAQTNTGELFF
>TRBV6-5|TRBJ1-4|few|14|-
TGTGCCAGCAGTTACCTTCGTCCGAATGAAAAACTGTTTTTT
CASSYLRPNEKLFF
>TRBV19|TRBJ1-2|-|14|-
TGTGCCAGTAGTATAACGGGGTTTAACTATGGCTACACCTTC
CASSITGFNYGYTF
>TRBV5-4|TRBJ2-2|-|15|TRBD2
TGTGCCAGCAGCTTCGGGACTAGCAGCACCGGGGAGCTGTTTTTT
CASSFGTSSTGELFF
>TRBV19|TRBJ2-7|-|14|TRBD2
TGTGCCAGTAATGGACTAGCGGGAGACTACGAGCAGTACTTC
CASNGLAGDYEQYF
>TRBV5-1|TRBJ2-1|-|14|-
TGCGCCAGCGGCCGGCAGGGGTCCTACAATGAGCAGTTCTTC
CASGRQGSYNEQFF
>TRBV5-4|TRBJ2-3|-|13|-
TGTGCCAGCAGCCGGGACTCCCGGGATACGCAGTATTTT
CASSRDSRDTQYF
>TRBV2|TRBJ2-5|-|14|-
-
CASILGLFQETQYF
>TRBV5-4|TRBJ2-5|few|14|TRBD2
TGTGCCAGCAGCCCCCGGGGGGGTTCAGAGACCCAGTACTTC
CASSPRGGSETQYF
>TRBV29-1|TRBJ2-1|-|14|TRBD2
TGCAGCGTTGATCTGGGACTAGCTAACAATGAGCAGTTCTTC
CSVDLGLANNEQFF
>TRBV28|TRBJ2-3|-|15|TRBD2
TGTGCCAGCATCGATAGCGGGGTCAGCACAGATACGCAGTATTTT
CASIDSGVSTDTQYF